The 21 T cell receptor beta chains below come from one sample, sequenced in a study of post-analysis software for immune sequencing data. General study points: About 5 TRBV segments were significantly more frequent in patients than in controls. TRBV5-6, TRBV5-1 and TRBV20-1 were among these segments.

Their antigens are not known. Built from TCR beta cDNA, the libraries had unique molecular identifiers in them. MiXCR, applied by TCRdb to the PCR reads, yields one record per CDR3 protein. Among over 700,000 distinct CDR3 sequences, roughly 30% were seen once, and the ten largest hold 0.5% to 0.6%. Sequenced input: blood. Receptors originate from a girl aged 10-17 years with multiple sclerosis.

The CDR3 DNA sequence: TGTGCCAGCAGTACAGGGCTTTCACCCCTCCACTTT. Translating gives CASSTGLSPLHF. J is TRBJ1-6 and V is TRBV27; tentative D call: TRBD1 (6 bases). Per germline, CDR1 MNHEY and CDR2 SMNVEV (reference sequence). The CDR3 loop spans 12 amino acids. Between the trimmed V and J ends, which lost 5 bases and 9 bases, there was a span of 8 bases.

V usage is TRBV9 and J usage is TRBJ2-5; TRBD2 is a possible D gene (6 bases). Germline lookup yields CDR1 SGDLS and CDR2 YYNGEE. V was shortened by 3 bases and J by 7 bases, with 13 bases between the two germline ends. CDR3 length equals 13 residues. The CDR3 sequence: CASSGGAEGTQYF. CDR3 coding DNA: TGTGCCAGCAGCGGCGGGGCGGAGGGGACCCAGTACTTC.

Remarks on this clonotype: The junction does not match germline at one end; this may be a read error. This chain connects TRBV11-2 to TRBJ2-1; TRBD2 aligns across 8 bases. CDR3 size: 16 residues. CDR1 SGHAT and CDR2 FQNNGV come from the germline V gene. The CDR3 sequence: CASSFRAGGNYNGQFF. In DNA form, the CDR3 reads TGTGCCAGCAGCTTTCGGGCGGGAGGCAACTACAATGGGCAGTTCTTC.

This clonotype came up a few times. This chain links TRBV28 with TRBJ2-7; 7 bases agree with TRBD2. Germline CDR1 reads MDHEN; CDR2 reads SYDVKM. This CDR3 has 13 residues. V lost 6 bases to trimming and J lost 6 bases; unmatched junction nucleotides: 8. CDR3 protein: CASSTGLPIEQYF. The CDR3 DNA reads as TGTGCCAGCAGCACGGGACTACCGATCGAGCAGTACTTC.

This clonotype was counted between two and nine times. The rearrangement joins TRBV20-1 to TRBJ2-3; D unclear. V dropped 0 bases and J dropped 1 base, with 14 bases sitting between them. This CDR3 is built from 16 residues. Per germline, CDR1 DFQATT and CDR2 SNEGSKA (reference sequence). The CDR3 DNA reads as TGCAGTGCTAGAGATGTTGTGGATGGGGGCACAGATACGCAGTATTTT. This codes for CSARDVVDGGTDTQYF.

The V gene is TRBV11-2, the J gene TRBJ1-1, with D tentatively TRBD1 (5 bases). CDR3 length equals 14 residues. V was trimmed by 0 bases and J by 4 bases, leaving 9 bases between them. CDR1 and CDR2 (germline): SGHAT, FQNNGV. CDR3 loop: CASSLDLGTTEAFF. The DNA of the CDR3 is TGTGCCAGCAGCTTAGATCTGGGGACCACTGAAGCTTTCTTT.

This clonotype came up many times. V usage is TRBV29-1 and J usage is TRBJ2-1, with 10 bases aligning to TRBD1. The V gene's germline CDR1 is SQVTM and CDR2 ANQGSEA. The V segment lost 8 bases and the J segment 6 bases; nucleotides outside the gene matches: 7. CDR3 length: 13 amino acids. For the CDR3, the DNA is TGCAGCACAGGACAGGGGGACGGCAATGAGCAGTTCTTC. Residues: CSTGQGDGNEQFF.

The CDR3 DNA sequence: TGTGCCAGCAGGACGTGGGGGCCGTTGTACCAAGAGACCCAGTACTTC. This codes for CASRTWGPLYQETQYF. The chain carries TRBV6-5 and TRBJ2-5; a weak D match, TRBD1 (6 bases). Germline CDR1 is MNHEY and CDR2 is SVGAGI. CDR3 length equals 16 residues. Trimming stripped 6 bases from V and 0 bases from J, with 17 bases between.

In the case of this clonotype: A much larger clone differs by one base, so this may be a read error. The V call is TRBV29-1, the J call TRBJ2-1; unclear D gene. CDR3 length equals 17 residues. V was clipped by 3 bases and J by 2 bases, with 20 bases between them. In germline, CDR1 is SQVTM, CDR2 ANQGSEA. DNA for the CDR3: TGCAGCGTTGAGGGCCTTCCCGAGACGATTACCTACAATGAGCAGTTCTTC. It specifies CSVEGLPETITYNEQFF.

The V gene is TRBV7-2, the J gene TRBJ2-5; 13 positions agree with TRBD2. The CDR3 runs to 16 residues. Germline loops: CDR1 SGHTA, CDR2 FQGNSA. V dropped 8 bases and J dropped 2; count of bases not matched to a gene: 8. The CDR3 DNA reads TGTGCCAGCTGTCCGGGGACTAGCGGGGAGCAAGAGACCCAGTACTTC. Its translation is CASCPGTSGEQETQYF. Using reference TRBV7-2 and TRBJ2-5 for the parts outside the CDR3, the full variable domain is GAGVSQSPSNKVTEKGKDVELRCDPISGHTALYWYRQSLGQGLEFLIYFQGNSAPDKSGLPSDRFSAERTGGSVSTLTIQRTQQEDSAVYLCASCPGTSGEQETQYFGPGTRLLVL.

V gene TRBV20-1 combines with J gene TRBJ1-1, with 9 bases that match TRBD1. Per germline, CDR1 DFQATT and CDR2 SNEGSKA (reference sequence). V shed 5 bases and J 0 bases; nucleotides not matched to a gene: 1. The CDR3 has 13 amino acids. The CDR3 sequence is CSAGTGMNTEAFF. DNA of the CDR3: TGCAGTGCTGGGACAGGGATGAACACTGAAGCTTTCTTT.

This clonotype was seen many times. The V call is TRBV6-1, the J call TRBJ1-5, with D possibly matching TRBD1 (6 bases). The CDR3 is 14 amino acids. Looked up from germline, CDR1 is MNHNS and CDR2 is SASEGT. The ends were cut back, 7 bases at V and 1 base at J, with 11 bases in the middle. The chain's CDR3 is CASNPTGSNQPQHF. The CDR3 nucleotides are TGTGCCAGCAACCCTACAGGGAGCAATCAGCCCCAGCATTTT.

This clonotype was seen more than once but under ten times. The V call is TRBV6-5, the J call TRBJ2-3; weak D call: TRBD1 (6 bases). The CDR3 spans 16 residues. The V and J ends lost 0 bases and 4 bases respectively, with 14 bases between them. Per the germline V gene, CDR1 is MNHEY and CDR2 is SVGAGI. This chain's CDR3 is CASSYSTAGAPDTQYF. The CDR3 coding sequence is TGTGCCAGCAGTTACTCGACGGCAGGGGCCCCAGATACGCAGTATTTT.

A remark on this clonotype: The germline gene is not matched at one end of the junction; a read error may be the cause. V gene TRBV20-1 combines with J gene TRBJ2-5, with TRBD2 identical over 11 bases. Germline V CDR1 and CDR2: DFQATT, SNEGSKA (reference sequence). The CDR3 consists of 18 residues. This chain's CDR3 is CSARTSGTSGKMQETQYF. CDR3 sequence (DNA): TGCAGCGCTAGAACCTCCGGGACTAGCGGCAAAATGCAAGAGACCCAGTACTTC.

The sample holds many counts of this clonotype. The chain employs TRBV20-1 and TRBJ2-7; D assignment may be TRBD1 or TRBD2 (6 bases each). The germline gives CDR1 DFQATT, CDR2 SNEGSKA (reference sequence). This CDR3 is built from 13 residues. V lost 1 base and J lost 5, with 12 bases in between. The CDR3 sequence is CSARGSGADEQYF. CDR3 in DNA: TGCAGTGCTAGAGGGTCGGGGGCAGACGAGCAGTACTTC.

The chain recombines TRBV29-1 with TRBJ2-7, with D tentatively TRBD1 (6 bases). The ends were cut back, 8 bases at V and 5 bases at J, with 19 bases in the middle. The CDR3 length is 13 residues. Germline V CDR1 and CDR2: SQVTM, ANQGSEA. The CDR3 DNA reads TGCAGCTTTAAGAAACAGGGTAACCACGAGCAGTACTTC. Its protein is CSFKKQGNHEQYF.

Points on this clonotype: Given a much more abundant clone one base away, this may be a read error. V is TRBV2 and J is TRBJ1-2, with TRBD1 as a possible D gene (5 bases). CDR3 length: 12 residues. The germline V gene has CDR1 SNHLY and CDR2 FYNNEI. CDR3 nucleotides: TGTGCCAGCTCTTCAGGGAACTATGACTACACCTTC. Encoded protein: CASSSGNYDYTF.

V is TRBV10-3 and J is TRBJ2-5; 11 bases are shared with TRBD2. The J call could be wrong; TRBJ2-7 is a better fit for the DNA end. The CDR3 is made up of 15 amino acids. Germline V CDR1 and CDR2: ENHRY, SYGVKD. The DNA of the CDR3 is TGTGCCATTAGACAGGGGACTAGCGGAACTTACGAGCAGTACTTC. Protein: CAIRQGTSGTYEQYF.

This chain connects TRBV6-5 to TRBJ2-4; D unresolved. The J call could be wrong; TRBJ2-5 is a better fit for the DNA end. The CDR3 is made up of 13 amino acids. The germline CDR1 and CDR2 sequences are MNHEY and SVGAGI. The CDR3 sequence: CASSYLFGETQYF. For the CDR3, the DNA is TGTGCCAGCAGTTACTTGTTTGGGGAGACCCAGTACTTC.

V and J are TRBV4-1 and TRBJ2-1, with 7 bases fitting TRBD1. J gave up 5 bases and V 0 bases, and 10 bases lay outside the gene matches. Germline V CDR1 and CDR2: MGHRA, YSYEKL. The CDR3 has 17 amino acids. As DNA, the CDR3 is TGCGCCAGCAGCCAAGATCGGCAGGGGGTTGGTCACAATGAGCAGTTCTTC. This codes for CASSQDRQGVGHNEQFF.

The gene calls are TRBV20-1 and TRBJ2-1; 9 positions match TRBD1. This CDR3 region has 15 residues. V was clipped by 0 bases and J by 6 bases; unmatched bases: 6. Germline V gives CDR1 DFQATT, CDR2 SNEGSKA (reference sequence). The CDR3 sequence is CSARDLGQGFNEQFF. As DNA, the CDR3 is TGCAGTGCTAGAGACCTGGGACAGGGCTTCAATGAGCAGTTCTTC.